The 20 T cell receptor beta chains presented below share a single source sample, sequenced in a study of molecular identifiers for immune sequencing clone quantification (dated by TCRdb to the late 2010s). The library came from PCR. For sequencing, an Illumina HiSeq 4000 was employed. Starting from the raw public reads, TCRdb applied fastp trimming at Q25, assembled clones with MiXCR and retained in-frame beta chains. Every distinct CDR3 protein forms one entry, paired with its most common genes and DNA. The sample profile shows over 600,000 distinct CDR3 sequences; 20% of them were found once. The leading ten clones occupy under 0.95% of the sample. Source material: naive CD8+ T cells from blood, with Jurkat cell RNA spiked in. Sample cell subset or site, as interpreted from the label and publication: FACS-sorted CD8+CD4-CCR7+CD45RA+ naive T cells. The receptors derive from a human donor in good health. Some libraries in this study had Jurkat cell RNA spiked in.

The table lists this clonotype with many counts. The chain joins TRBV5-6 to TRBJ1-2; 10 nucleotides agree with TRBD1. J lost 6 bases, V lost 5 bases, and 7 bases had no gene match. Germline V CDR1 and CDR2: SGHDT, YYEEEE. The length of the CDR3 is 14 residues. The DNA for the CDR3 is TGTGCCAGCAGAACTGGACAGGGGGTAGATGGCTACACCTTC. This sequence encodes CASRTGQGVDGYTF.

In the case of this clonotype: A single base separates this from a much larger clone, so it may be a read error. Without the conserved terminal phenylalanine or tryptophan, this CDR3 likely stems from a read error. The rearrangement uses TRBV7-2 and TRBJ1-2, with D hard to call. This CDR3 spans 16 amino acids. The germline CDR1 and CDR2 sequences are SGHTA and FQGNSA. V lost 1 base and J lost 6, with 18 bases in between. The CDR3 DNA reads TGTGCCAGCAGCTTAGAGAGATTGGCGGTGGGTGATGGCTACACCATC. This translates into CASSLERLAVGDGYTI.

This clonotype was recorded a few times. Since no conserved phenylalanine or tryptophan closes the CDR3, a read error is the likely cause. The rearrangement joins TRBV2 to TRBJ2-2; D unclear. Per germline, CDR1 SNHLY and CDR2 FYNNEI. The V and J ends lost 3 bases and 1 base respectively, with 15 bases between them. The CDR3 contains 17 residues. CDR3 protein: CASSDYPSGENTGELFL. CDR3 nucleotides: TGTGCCAGCAGTGATTACCCTTCGGGCGAGAACACCGGGGAGCTGTTTCTT.

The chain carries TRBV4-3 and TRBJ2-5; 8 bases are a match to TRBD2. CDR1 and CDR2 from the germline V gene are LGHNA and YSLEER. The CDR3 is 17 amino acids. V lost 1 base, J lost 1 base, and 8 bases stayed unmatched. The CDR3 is CASSQGWASGLQETQYF. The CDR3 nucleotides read TGCGCCAGCAGCCAAGGTTGGGCTAGCGGGCTCCAAGAGACCCAGTACTTC.

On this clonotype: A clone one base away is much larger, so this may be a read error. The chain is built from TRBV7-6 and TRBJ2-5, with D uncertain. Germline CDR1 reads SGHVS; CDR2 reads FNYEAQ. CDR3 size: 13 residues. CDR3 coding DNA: TGTGCCAGCGAATCAGAACCACAAGAGACCCAGCACTTC. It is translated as CASESEPQETQHF.

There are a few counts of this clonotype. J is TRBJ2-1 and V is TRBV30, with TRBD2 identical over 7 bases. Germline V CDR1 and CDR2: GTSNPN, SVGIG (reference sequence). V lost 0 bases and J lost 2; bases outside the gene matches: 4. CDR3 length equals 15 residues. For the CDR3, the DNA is TGTGCCTGGAGTGTACTCGGGACTACCTACAATGAGCAGTTCTTC. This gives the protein CAWSVLGTTYNEQFF.

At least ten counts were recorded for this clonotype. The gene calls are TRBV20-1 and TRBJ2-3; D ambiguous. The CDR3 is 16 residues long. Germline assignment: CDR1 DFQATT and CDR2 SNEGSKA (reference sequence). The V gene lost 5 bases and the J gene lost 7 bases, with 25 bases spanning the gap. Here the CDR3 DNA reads TGCAGTGCTTGCCCTCTCTCCTCAGGCACTTTAAATACGCAGTATTTT. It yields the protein CSACPLSSGTLNTQYF.

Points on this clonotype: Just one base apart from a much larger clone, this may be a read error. CDR3 sequence (DNA): TGTGCCAGCAGATCAGGGACGGACGACACCGGGGAGCTGTTTTTT. Protein product: CASRSGTDDTGELFF. The chain links TRBV9 to TRBJ2-2; D tentatively reads TRBD1 or TRBD2 (5 bases each). CDR3 size: 15 residues. Germline V gives CDR1 SGDLS, CDR2 YYNGEE. V was pared by 5 bases and J by 3 bases, with 14 bases between.

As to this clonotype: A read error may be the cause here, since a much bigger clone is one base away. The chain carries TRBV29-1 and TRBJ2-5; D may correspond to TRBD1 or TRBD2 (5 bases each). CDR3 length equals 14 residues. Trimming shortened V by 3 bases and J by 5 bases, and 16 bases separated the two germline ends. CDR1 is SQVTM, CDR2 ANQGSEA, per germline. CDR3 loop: CSVDGREPMETQYF. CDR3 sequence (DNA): TGCAGCGTTGACGGCAGGGAGCCGATGGAGACCCAGTACTTC.

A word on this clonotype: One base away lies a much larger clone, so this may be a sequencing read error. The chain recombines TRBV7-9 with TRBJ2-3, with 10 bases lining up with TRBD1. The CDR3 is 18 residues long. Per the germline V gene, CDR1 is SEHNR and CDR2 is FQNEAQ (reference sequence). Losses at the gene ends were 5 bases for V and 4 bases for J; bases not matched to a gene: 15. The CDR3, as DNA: TGTGCCAGCAGCCCAGTCCCCGGGACAGGGGAAGTGGCAGATACGCAGTATTTT. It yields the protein CASSPVPGTGEVADTQYF.

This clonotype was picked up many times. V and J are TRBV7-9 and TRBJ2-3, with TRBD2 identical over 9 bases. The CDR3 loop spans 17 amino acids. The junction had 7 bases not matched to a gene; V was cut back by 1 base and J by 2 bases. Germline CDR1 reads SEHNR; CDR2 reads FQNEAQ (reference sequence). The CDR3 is CASSLVASGVYTDTQYF. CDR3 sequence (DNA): TGTGCCAGCAGCTTAGTTGCTAGCGGGGTCTACACAGATACGCAGTATTTT.

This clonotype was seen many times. The CDR3 region has the DNA TGCGCCAGCAGCCAGGGACCCAGACGAACTGAAGCTTTCTTT. Translation gives CASSQGPRRTEAFF. The rearrangement joins TRBV10-2 to TRBJ1-1; possible D gene TRBD1, 5 bases. V lost 6 bases, J lost 5 bases, and 16 bases lay in between. Per the germline V gene, CDR1 is WSHSY and CDR2 is SAAADI. The CDR3 is made up of 14 amino acids.

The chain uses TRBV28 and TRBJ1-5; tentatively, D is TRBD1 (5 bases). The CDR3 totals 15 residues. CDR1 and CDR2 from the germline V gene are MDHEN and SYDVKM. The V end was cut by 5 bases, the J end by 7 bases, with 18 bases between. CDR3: CASSGGKTADQPQHF. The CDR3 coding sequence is TGTGCCAGCAGTGGAGGCAAGACAGCTGACCAGCCCCAGCATTTT.

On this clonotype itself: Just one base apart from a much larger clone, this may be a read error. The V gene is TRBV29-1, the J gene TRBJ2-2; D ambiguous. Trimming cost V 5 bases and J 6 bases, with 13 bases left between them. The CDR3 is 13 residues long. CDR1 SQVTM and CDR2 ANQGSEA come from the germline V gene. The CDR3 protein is CSVWLKPSGELFF. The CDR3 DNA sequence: TGCAGCGTTTGGCTTAAACCCTCCGGGGAGCTGTTTTTT.

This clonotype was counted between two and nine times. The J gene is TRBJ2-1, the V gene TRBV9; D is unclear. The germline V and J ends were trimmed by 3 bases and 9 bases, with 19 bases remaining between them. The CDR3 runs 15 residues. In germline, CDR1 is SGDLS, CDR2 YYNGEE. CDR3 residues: CASSGGRIGQFEQFF. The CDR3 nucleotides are TGTGCCAGCAGCGGAGGACGAATTGGTCAATTTGAGCAGTTCTTC.

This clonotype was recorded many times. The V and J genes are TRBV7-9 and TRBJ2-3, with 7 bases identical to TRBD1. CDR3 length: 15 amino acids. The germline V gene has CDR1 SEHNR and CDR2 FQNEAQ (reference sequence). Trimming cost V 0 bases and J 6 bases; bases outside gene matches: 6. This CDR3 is CASSLAGGQTDTQYF. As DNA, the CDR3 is TGTGCCAGCAGCTTAGCTGGGGGACAGACTGATACGCAGTATTTT.

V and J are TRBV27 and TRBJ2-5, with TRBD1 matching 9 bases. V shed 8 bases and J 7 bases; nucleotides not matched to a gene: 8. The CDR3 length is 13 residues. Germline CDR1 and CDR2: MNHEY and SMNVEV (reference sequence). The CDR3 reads CASPWDRDGTQYF. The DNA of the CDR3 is TGTGCCAGCCCCTGGGACAGGGATGGGACCCAGTACTTC.

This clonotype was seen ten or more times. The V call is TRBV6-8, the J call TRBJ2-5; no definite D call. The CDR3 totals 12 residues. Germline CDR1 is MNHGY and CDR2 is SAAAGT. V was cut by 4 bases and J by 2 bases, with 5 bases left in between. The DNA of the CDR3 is TGTGCCAGCAGTTTCAAGCAAGAGACCCAGTACTTC. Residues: CASSFKQETQYF.

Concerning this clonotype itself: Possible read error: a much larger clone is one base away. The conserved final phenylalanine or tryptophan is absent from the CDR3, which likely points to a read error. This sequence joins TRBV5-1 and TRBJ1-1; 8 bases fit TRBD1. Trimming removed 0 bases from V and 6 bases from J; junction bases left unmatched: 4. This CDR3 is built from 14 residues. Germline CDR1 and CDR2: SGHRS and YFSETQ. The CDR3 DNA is TGCGCCAGCAGCTTGGGTCAGGGGGCCCCTGAAGCTTTCCTT. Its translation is CASSLGQGAPEAFL.

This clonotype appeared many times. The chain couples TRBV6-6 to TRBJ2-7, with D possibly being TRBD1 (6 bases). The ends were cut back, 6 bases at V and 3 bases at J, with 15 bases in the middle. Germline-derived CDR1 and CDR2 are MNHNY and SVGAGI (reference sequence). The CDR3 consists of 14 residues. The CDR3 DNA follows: TGTGCCAGCAGCCCCGGGGCAGGGGTCTACGAGCAGTACTTC. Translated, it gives CASSPGAGVYEQYF.